The next 28 T cell receptor beta chains were all read from a single sample in a study of technical replicates of blood from a few donors. The assay was immunoSEQ multiplex PCR, and TCRdb's table has in-frame clones only and misses some. The table records approximately 94,000 clones, 90% to 97% of them present only once. Sequenced material: T cells isolated from PBMCs. Receptors originate from a human donor in good health.

This clone has only a few counts. The rearrangement joins TRBV4-1 to TRBJ1-1; 7 nucleotides line up with TRBD1. With V trimmed by 2 bases and J by 0 bases, 12 bases remained unmatched. This CDR3 comprises 18 residues. The germline V gene encodes CDR1 MGHRA and CDR2 YSYEKL. CDR3 bases: TGCGCCAGCAGCCAACGACAGGGAACGGTAGGGCTGAACACTGAAGCTTTCTTT. Protein sequence: CASSQRQGTVGLNTEAFF.

The V gene is TRBV7-3, the J gene TRBJ2-7, with D hard to call. Per germline, CDR1 SGHTA and CDR2 FQGTGA. Trimming removed 3 bases from V and 7 bases from J, with 10 bases in between. CDR3 size: 12 residues. CDR3 region: CASSFLVREQYF. CDR3 nucleotides: TGTGCCAGCAGCTTCCTGGTTCGGGAGCAGTACTTC.

The chain recombines TRBV7-9 with TRBJ2-5, with 7 nucleotides matching TRBD2. The V gene's germline CDR1 is SEHNR and CDR2 FQNEAQ (reference sequence). The CDR3 covers 18 residues. The trim removed 1 base at V and 5 bases at J, leaving 16 bases unmatched. Written as DNA, the CDR3 is TGTGCCAGCAGCTTAGAGGGGTTGGAAGCGGGGAAGGTGGAGACCCAGTACTTC. Translating gives CASSLEGLEAGKVETQYF.

This clone was seen only once. CDR3 sequence: CASSDTGGEQYF. CDR3 DNA sequence: TGTGCCAGCAGCGATACAGGGGGCGAGCAGTACTTC. The rearrangement joins TRBV6-1 to TRBJ2-7; 8 bases map to TRBD1. The V and J ends lost 6 bases and 6 bases, in that order; junction bases with no gene match: 4. The CDR3 contains 12 residues. Germline CDR1 and CDR2: MNHNS and SASEGT.

This rearrangement joins TRBV2 to TRBJ2-7; tentative D call: TRBD2 (6 bases). The germline V and J ends were trimmed by 7 bases and 11 bases, with 18 bases remaining between them. Per germline, CDR1 SNHLY and CDR2 FYNNEI. CDR3 length: 12 amino acids. The CDR3 region has the DNA TGTGCCAGCAAACTTTTGAAGGAGCGGGAGTACTTC. This sequence encodes CASKLLKEREYF.

The chain employs TRBV5-1 and TRBJ2-1, with D unclear. CDR1 SGHRS and CDR2 YFSETQ come from the germline V gene. CDR3 length equals 17 residues. Between the trimmed V and J ends, which lost 4 bases and 6 bases, there was a span of 23 bases. Written as DNA, the CDR3 is TGCGCCAGCAGCCTGCAGTTAAATTTAGATACGGGCAATGAGCAGTTCTTC. It yields the protein CASSLQLNLDTGNEQFF.

The chain couples TRBV5-8 to TRBJ1-3; the match to TRBD1 covers 8 bases. The CDR3 is 14 amino acids. CDR1 is SGHTS, CDR2 YDEGEE, per germline. With 4 bases clipped from V and 7 bases from J, the junction kept 7 bases outside the gene matches. CDR3 coding DNA: TGTGCCAGCAGCGCCGGACAGGGATGGAACACCATATATTTT. It specifies CASSAGQGWNTIYF.

CDR3 in DNA: TGTGCCAGCAGTGACCACAGGGGGCGAGAGCAGTACTTC. It translates to CASSDHRGREQYF. The chain combines TRBV6-1 with TRBJ2-7; 9 positions match TRBD1. Germline V lookup: CDR1 MNHNS, CDR2 SASEGT. Trimming took 3 bases from V and 7 from J; bases not matched to a gene: 4. This CDR3 region has 13 residues.

This sequence joins TRBV9 and TRBJ1-2; D might be TRBD1 (6 bases). The CDR3 runs 14 residues. The V end lost 0 bases, the J end lost 5 bases, and 11 bases lay between the germline ends. Germline CDR1 and CDR2: SGDLS and YYNGEE. The CDR3 bases are TGTGCCAGCAGCGTAGGGGGGCTCGGGTATGGCTACACCTTC. As protein: CASSVGGLGYGYTF.

The chain carries TRBV18 and TRBJ2-7, with D possibly matching TRBD1 (5 bases). The ends were cut back, 5 bases at V and 6 bases at J, with 14 bases in the middle. The CDR3 is made up of 13 amino acids. CDR1 is KGHSH, CDR2 LQKENI, per germline. The CDR3 here is CASSEIDSPEQYF. The DNA for the CDR3 is TGTGCCAGCTCAGAGATAGACAGCCCCGAGCAGTACTTC. The full variable domain, completed using reference TRBV18 and TRBJ2-7, is NAGVMQNPRHLVRRRGQEARLRCSPMKGHSHVYWYRQLPEEGLKFMVYLQKENIIDESGMPKERFSAEFPKEGPSILRIQQVVRGDSAAYFCASSEIDSPEQYFGPGTRLTVT.

The chain couples TRBV18 to TRBJ1-5, with 7 nucleotides matching TRBD1. This CDR3 is built from 15 residues. With V trimmed by 5 bases and J by 3 bases, 7 bases remained unmatched. Germline CDR1 reads KGHSH; CDR2 reads LQKENI. DNA of the CDR3: TGTGCCAGCTCAGAGTGGGGGACAGACAATCAGCCCCAGCATTTT. Translating gives CASSEWGTDNQPQHF.

The chain recombines TRBV4-1 with TRBJ1-3; no reliable D call. The germline V gene encodes CDR1 MGHRA and CDR2 YSYEKL. The ends were cut back, 3 bases at V and 0 bases at J, with 6 bases in the middle. The CDR3 is made up of 14 amino acids. In DNA, the CDR3 is TGCGCCAGCAGCCAGGCCTTCTCTGGAAACACCATATATTTT. Protein: CASSQAFSGNTIYF.

The genes are TRBV14 and TRBJ2-1, with TRBD2 matching 14 bases. The V and J ends lost 5 bases and 4 bases, in that order; junction bases with no gene match: 4. The CDR3 covers 16 residues. CDR1 is SGHDN and CDR2 is FVKESK in the germline V gene. CDR3 loop: CASSYGTSGRYNEQFF. CDR3 DNA sequence: TGTGCCAGCAGCTACGGGACTAGCGGGAGATACAATGAGCAGTTCTTC.

This chain uses TRBV29-1 with TRBJ2-7; D is undetermined. Germline V gene sequence: CDR1 SQVTM, CDR2 ANQGSEA. This CDR3 has 12 amino acids. V dropped 4 bases and J dropped 4 bases, with 11 bases sitting between them. The CDR3 loop is CSVVQNDYEQYF. The DNA of the CDR3 is TGCAGCGTTGTACAGAATGATTACGAGCAGTACTTC.

The chain uses TRBV27 and TRBJ2-7; D is undetermined. V was cut by 3 bases and J by 3 bases, with 9 bases left in between. This CDR3 comprises 13 residues. The germline V gene encodes CDR1 MNHEY and CDR2 SMNVEV (reference sequence). CDR3 DNA: TGTGCCAGCAGTTTTAGTGAGAACTACGAGCAGTACTTC. It translates to CASSFSENYEQYF.

The chain links TRBV7-2 to TRBJ2-1; 8 bases align to TRBD2. Germline V gives CDR1 SGHTA, CDR2 FQGNSA. Trimming took 3 bases from V and 2 from J; bases not matched to a gene: 3. The CDR3 is 15 amino acids. CDR3 sequence (DNA): TGTGCCAGCAGCTTTAAGGGACTAGCCTACAATGAGCAGTTCTTC. Its translation is CASSFKGLAYNEQFF.

The chain has TRBV30 and TRBJ1-3; D uncertain. This CDR3 has 11 residues. Germline-derived CDR1 and CDR2 are GTSNPN and SVGIG (reference sequence). The ends were cut back, 5 bases at V and 5 bases at J, with 7 bases in the middle. The CDR3 sequence is CAWEFRNTIYF. The CDR3 region has the DNA TGTGCCTGGGAGTTCAGAAACACCATATATTTT. The full variable domain, in which reference TRBV30 and TRBJ1-3 provide the parts outside the CDR3, is SQTIHQWPATLVQPVGSPLSLECTVEGTSNPNLYWYRQAAGRGLQLLFYSVGIGQISSEVPQNLSASRPQDRQFILSSKKLLLSDSGFYLCAWEFRNTIYFGEGSWLTVV.

This chain uses TRBV30 with TRBJ2-5; D is unclear. Trimming pared 4 bases from V and 1 base from J, leaving 13 bases between. CDR3 length: 14 amino acids. The germline CDR1 and CDR2 sequences are GTSNPN and SVGIG (reference sequence). The CDR3 protein is CAWTRVQAQETQYF. The DNA for the CDR3 is TGTGCCTGGACCCGAGTGCAGGCCCAAGAGACCCAGTACTTC.

The chain uses TRBV6-5 and TRBJ1-1, with a weak D call TRBD1 (5 bases). Trimming took off 11 bases at V and 3 bases at J, with 13 bases between the two ends. Germline values: CDR1 MNHEY, CDR2 SVGAGI. The CDR3 is 12 residues long. CDR3 protein: CAEYRGDTEAFF. The CDR3 coding sequence is TGTGCCGAATATAGGGGTGACACTGAAGCTTTCTTT.

The J gene is TRBJ2-1, the V gene TRBV6-5; D possibly corresponds to TRBD2 (6 bases). The CDR3 covers 15 residues. The germline V and J ends were trimmed by 5 bases and 4 bases, with 15 bases remaining between them. Per germline, CDR1 MNHEY and CDR2 SVGAGI. The CDR3, as DNA: TGTGCCAGCAGTACCCCTAGCGTTCTTTACAATGAGCAGTTCTTC. Its translation: CASSTPSVLYNEQFF.

The V gene is TRBV25-1, the J gene TRBJ2-6, with 8 bases matching TRBD1. Germline loops: CDR1 MGHDK, CDR2 SYGVNS. The CDR3 has 16 residues. V shed 4 bases, J shed 2 bases, and the junction held 4 bases outside the gene matches. This CDR3 reads CASSADRVTGANVLTF. The CDR3 nucleotides are TGTGCCAGCAGTGCGGACAGGGTGACTGGGGCCAACGTCCTGACTTTC.

The V call is TRBV19, the J call TRBJ2-7, with TRBD1 identical over 8 bases. CDR1 is LNHDA and CDR2 is SQIVND in the germline V gene (reference sequence). Trimming removed 9 bases from V and 3 bases from J; junction bases left unmatched: 10. The CDR3 spans 14 residues. This CDR3 is CASQTQTGGYEQYF. The DNA for the CDR3 is TGTGCCAGCCAAACTCAAACAGGGGGCTACGAGCAGTACTTC. Drawing the rest from reference TRBV19 and TRBJ2-7, the complete variable domain is DGGITQSPKYLFRKEGQNVTLSCEQNLNHDAMYWYRQDPGQGLRLIYYSQIVNDFQKGDIAEGYSVSREKKESFPLTVTSAQKNPTAFYLCASQTQTGGYEQYFGPGTRLTVT.

CDR3 amino acids: CASRAGTANYGYTF. For the CDR3, the DNA is TGTGCCAGCAGGGCCGGGACAGCTAACTATGGCTACACCTTC. V gene TRBV2 combines with J gene TRBJ1-2; 7 bases map to TRBD1. CDR1 and CDR2 (germline): SNHLY, FYNNEI. V lost 6 bases, J lost 0 bases, and 4 bases stayed unmatched. The CDR3 runs 14 residues.

This chain links TRBV27 with TRBJ1-5; D is unresolved. CDR3 length equals 15 residues. The V gene's germline CDR1 is MNHEY and CDR2 SMNVEV (reference sequence). Deletions cut 6 bases from V and 5 bases from J, with 17 bases between. The CDR3 region is CASSLIRGSHQPQHF. The DNA for the CDR3 is TGTGCCAGCAGCCTAATTAGAGGGAGTCATCAGCCCCAGCATTTT.

The chain recombines TRBV29-1 with TRBJ1-2; 7 bases map to TRBD1. The CDR3 is made up of 12 amino acids. The ends lost 8 bases at V and 4 bases at J; junction bases unmatched: 7. Germline V lookup: CDR1 SQVTM, CDR2 ANQGSEA. In DNA, the CDR3 is TGCAGCACCCCGACAGGGACCTATGGCTACACCTTC. Its protein product is CSTPTGTYGYTF.

The chain carries TRBV10-2 and TRBJ1-5, with D possibly matching TRBD1 (6 bases). The V and J ends lost 8 bases and 6 bases respectively, with 14 bases between them. This CDR3 contains 13 residues. Germline V lookup: CDR1 WSHSY, CDR2 SAAADI. In DNA, the CDR3 is TGCGCCAGCCACCAGGGGTTAGGTCAGCCCCAGCATTTT. Translating it yields CASHQGLGQPQHF.

The gene calls are TRBV28 and TRBJ2-7, with 7 nucleotides matching TRBD1. The CDR3 sequence is 14 residues long. CDR1 and CDR2 (germline): MDHEN, SYDVKM. With V trimmed by 4 bases and J by 4 bases, 7 bases remained unmatched. The CDR3 spells CASSSGQYRYEQYF. The CDR3 region has the DNA TGTGCCAGCAGTTCGGGACAGTATAGATACGAGCAGTACTTC.

The V gene is TRBV7-8, the J gene TRBJ1-2; 7 bases agree with TRBD1. Germline V gene sequence: CDR1 SGHVS, CDR2 FQNEAQ. The CDR3 extends over 12 amino acids. Trimming at V came to 11 bases and at J to 6 bases, leaving 9 bases not matched to a gene. CDR3 protein: CACRTGEDGYTF. In nucleotides, the CDR3 is TGTGCCTGTCGAACAGGGGAGGATGGCTACACCTTC.